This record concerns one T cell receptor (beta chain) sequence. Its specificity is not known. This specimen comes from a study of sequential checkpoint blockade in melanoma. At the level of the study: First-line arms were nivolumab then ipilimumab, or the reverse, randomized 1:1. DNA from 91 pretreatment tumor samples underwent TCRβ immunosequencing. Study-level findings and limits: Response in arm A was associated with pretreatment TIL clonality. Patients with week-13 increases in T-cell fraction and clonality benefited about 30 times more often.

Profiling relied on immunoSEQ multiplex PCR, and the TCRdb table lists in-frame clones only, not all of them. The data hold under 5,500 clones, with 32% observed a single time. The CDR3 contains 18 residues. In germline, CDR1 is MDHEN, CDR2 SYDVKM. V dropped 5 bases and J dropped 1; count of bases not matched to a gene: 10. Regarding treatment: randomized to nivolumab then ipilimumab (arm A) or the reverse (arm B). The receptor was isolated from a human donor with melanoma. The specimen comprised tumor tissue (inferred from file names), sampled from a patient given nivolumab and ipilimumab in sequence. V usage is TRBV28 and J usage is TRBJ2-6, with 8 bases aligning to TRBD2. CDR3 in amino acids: CASSPLGLVDSGANVLTF. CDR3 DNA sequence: TGTGCCAGCAGTCCACTGGGACTAGTTGATTCTGGGGCCAACGTCCTGACTTTC. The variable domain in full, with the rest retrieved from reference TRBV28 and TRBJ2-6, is DVKVTQSSRYLVKRTGEKVFLECVQDMDHENMFWYRQDPGLGLRLIYFSYDVKMKEKGDIPEGYSVSREKKERFSLILESASTNQTSMYLCASSPLGLVDSGANVLTFGAGSRLTVL.